This TCR beta chain appears in the sequencing data of a study of shared clonotypes between healthy human individuals. The data were produced by immunoSEQ multiplex PCR, yet TCRdb's version contains in-frame clones alone and is incomplete. The repertoire consists of some 2,000,000 clones, with 85% to 95% occurring once and the leading ten covering 0.1% to 0.15%. V was trimmed by 3 bases and J by 6 bases, leaving 11 bases between them. The V gene's germline CDR1 is SQVTM and CDR2 ANQGSEA. There are 12 residues in the CDR3. The sequencing sample was made of naive CD4+ T cells sorted from blood. Sample subset: CD45RA+ positively selected. The rearrangement links TRBV29-1 to TRBJ1-1; D unresolved. This clonotype originated in a man aged 18 to 30 in good health. The CDR3 region is CSVEGIQPEAFF. The CDR3 DNA is TGCAGCGTTGAGGGCATACAGCCTGAAGCTTTCTTT.